The 3 T cell receptor beta chains below all came from one sample that was sequenced in a study of T cells in Graves' hyperthyroidism and ophthalmopathy. Authors of the study amplified TCR beta CDR3 regions from RNA transcripts. A first-round RT-PCR of the TCR CDR3 used the HTBI primer set. TCRdb re-called the multiplex PCR reads with MiXCR, one entry per CDR3 protein. Altogether about 500,000 distinct CDR3 sequences are present, 40% to 55% being singletons, with the ten largest covering 35% to 50%. The sample comprised peripheral blood or thyroid tissue (not recorded which). These receptors were collected from an adult woman with Graves' disease, either hyperthyroidism or ophthalmopathy (not recorded which).

This clonotype was observed at least ten times. The V gene is TRBV25-1, the J gene TRBJ1-4, with D possibly matching TRBD1 (5 bases). The V and J ends lost 3 bases and 5 bases respectively, with 22 bases between them. Germline values: CDR1 MGHDK, CDR2 SYGVNS. The CDR3 covers 18 residues. The CDR3 sequence: CASSETWGGGGNNEKLFF. DNA of the CDR3: TGTGCCAGCAGTGAGACCTGGGGGGGGGGAGGGAACAATGAAAAACTGTTTTTT.

The V call is TRBV2, the J call TRBJ1-2, with D tentatively TRBD1 (6 bases). In germline, CDR1 is SNHLY, CDR2 FYNNEI. The V end lost 2 bases, the J end lost 8 bases, and 12 bases lay between the germline ends. CDR3 length equals 13 residues. CDR3 sequence reads: CASSEYRARGYTF. In DNA, the CDR3 is TGTGCCAGCAGTGAATACAGGGCCCGGGGCTACACCTTC. Based on the CDR3 plus reference TRBV2 and TRBJ1-2, the full variable domain is EPEVTQTPSHQVTQMGQEVILRCVPISNHLYFYWYRQILGQKVEFLVSFYNNEISEKSEIFDDQFSVERPDGSNFTLKIRSTKLEDSAMYFCASSEYRARGYTFGSGTRLTVV.

This clonotype was counted many times. The chain recombines TRBV12-3 or TRBV12-4 with TRBJ1-1; TRBD1 matches at 7 bases. CDR3 length equals 13 residues. Losses at the gene ends were 4 bases for V and 5 bases for J; bases not matched to a gene: 4. The CDR3, as DNA: TGTGCCAGCAGTTCCCAGGGGGGGACTGAAGCTTTCTTT. Encoded protein: CASSSQGGTEAFF.